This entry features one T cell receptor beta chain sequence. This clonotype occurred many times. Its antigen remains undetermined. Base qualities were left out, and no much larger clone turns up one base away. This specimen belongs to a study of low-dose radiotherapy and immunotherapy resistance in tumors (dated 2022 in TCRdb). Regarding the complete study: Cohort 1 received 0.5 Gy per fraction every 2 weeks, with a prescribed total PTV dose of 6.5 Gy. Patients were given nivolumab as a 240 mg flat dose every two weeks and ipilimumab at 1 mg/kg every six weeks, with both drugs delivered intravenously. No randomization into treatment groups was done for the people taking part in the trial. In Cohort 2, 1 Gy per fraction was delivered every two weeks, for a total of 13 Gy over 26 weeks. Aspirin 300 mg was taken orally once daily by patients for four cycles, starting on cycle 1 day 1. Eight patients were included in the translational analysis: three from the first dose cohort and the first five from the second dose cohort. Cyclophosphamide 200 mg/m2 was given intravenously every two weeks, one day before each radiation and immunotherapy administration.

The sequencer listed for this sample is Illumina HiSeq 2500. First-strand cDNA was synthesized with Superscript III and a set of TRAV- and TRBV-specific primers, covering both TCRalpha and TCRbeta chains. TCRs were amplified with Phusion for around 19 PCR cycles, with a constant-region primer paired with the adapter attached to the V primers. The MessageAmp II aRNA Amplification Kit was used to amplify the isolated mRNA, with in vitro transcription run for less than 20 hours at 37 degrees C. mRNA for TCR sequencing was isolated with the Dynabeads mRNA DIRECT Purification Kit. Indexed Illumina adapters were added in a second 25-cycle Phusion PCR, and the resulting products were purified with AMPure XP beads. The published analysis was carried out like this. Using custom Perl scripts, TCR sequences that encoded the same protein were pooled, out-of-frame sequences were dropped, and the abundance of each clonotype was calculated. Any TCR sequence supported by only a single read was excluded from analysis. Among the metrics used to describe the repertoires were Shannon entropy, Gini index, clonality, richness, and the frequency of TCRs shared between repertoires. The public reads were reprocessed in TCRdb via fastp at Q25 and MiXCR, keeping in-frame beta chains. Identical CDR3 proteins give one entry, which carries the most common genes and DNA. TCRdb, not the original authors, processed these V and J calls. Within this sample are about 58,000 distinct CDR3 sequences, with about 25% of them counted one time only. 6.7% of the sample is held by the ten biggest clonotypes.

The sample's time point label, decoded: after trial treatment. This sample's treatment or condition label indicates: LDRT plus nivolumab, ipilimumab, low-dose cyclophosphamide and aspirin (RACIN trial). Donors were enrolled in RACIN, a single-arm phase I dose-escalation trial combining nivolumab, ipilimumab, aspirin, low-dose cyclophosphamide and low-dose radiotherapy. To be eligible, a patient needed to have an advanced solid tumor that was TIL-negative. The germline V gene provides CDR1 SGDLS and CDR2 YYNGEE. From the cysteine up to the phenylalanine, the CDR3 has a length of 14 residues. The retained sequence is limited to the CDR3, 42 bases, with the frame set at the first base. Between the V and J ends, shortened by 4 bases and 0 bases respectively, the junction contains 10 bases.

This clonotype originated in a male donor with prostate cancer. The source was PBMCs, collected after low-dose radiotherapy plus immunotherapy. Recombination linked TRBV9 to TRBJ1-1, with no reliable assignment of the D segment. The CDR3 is CASSPDILNTEAFF. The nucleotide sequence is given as TGTGCCAGCAGCCCCGACATCTTGAACACTGAAGCTTTCTTT.